This T cell receptor beta chain emerged from a study of blood T cell repertoires in COVID-19. Study background: The United States, Italy and Spain provided the acute and convalescent COVID-19 samples.

CDR3 length: 15 amino acids. With 8 bases clipped from V and 0 bases from J, the junction kept 7 bases outside the gene matches. In germline, CDR1 is LNHDA, CDR2 SQIVND (reference sequence). Clones were sequenced by immunoSEQ multiplex PCR, and TCRdb holds only the in-frame ones, with some missing. The data show over 150,000 clones, with roughly 86% seen just once and 5.5% to 8% held by the top ten. The chain recombines TRBV19 with TRBJ1-3; TRBD1 matches at 7 bases. This TCR was sampled from a man over 45 with active or convalescent COVID-19. The source material was peripheral blood. CDR3 nucleotides: TGTGCCAGTTTCAACAGGGGACTCTCTGGAAACACCATATATTTT. Amino acid sequence: CASFNRGLSGNTIYF.